These T cell receptor beta chains were read from a single sample in a study of glioma-infiltrating T cells. TCRdb reprocessed the multiplex PCR reads with MiXCR, giving one entry per CDR3 protein. The table records over 90,000 distinct CDR3 sequences, about 28% of them present only once. The sample was glioma tissue, nonneoplastic brain tissue, or PBMCs (not recorded which). The source is a human donor with low-grade glioma or glioblastoma, undergoing nonglioma brain surgery, or in good health (not recorded which). CDR3s include the opening cysteine and the closing phenylalanine or tryptophan. Each record gives: CDR3 DNA, CDR3 protein, D gene, V gene, J gene, clone size. D genes are given only for firm matches. The size field is filled for only some rows; it gives once, few, many or a size class.

CDR3nt: TGTGCCAGCAGCCAAACTTATAGAGAACGGCAGTACTTC
CDR3aa: CASSQTYRERQYF
d_gene: NA
v_gene: TRBV3-1
j_gene: TRBJ2-7
abundance: many

CDR3nt: TGTGCCAGCCACCGCCACCCTGAGGGCTATGGCTACACCTTC
CDR3aa: CASHRHPEGYGYTF
d_gene: NA
v_gene: TRBV7-9
j_gene: TRBJ1-2
abundance: few

CDR3nt: TGCAGCGTTGAGCACGGACCCTCTGGAAGCACCATATATTTT
CDR3aa: CSVEHGPSGSTIYF
d_gene: NA
v_gene: TRBV29-1
j_gene: TRBJ1-3
abundance: NA

CDR3nt: TGTGCCTGGAAAGCTAACTATGGCTACACCTTC
CDR3aa: CAWKANYGYTF
d_gene: NA
v_gene: TRBV30
j_gene: TRBJ1-2
abundance: many

CDR3nt: TGTGCCAGCAGGACCGGGACAGGGGGTCCCCACGAGCAGTACTTC
CDR3aa: CASRTGTGGPHEQYF
d_gene: TRBD1
v_gene: TRBV7-9
j_gene: TRBJ2-7
abundance: NA

CDR3nt: TGTGCCAGTAGTATGGAGGACACCAAGAACACTGAAGCTTTCTTT
CDR3aa: CASSMEDTKNTEAFF
d_gene: NA
v_gene: TRBV19
j_gene: TRBJ1-1
abundance: NA

CDR3nt: TGTGCCAGCAGCTTTAGCGGGGGGGGCAATGAGCAGTTCTTC
CDR3aa: CASSFSGGGNEQFF
d_gene: TRBD2
v_gene: TRBV7-2
j_gene: TRBJ2-1
abundance: few

CDR3nt: TGTGCCAGCAGTCAGAATGAAGGGATAAGCTTCGGCTACACCTTC
CDR3aa: CASSQNEGISFGYTF
d_gene: NA
v_gene: TRBV12-3/TRBV12-4
j_gene: TRBJ1-2
abundance: NA

CDR3nt: TGTGCCAGCAGCTCCAGGGAGAATTCACCCCTCCACTTT
CDR3aa: CASSSRENSPLHF
d_gene: NA
v_gene: TRBV7-3
j_gene: TRBJ1-6
abundance: many

CDR3nt: TGTGCCAGCAGTTACAGGTTTGGCTACACCTTC
CDR3aa: CASSYRFGYTF
d_gene: NA
v_gene: TRBV28
j_gene: TRBJ1-2
abundance: many

CDR3nt: TGTGCCAGCAGCCACGGCTCCTCTGGAAACACCATATATTTT
CDR3aa: CASSHGSSGNTIYF
d_gene: NA
v_gene: TRBV7-9
j_gene: TRBJ1-3
abundance: once

CDR3nt: TGTGCCATCAGAAGCGGGGGCTCAGTAGATACGCAGTATTTT
CDR3aa: CAIRSGGSVDTQYF
d_gene: TRBD2
v_gene: TRBV10-3
j_gene: TRBJ2-3
abundance: many

CDR3nt: TGTGCCAGCAGCTTAGAATCGACAGTGAACATACTAGCCAAAAACATTCAGTACTTC
CDR3aa: CASSLESTVNILAKNIQYF
d_gene: NA
v_gene: TRBV7-2
j_gene: TRBJ2-4
abundance: many

CDR3nt: TGCGCCAGCAGGGGCGGACTAGCCATCTACAATGAGCAGTTCTTC
CDR3aa: CASRGGLAIYNEQFF
d_gene: TRBD2
v_gene: TRBV5-1
j_gene: TRBJ2-1
abundance: NA